The present entry profiles one T cell receptor (beta chain) with its context. The antigen is undetermined. This sample is part of a study of shared clonotypes between healthy human individuals. For every subset, genomic DNA was evenly distributed across several immunoSEQ plates. Sorted subsets were amplified in replicate PCRs using 200 to 250 ng DNA, 32,000 or so T cell genomes. Sequencing used immunoSEQ multiplex PCR; TCRdb keeps in-frame clones, though not all of them. The table has about 1,900,000 clones, just under 95% seen once. Whole-study results and caveats: A reduction in generation probabilities was seen for non-shared clonotypes relative to those shared by all four donors. Relative to memory subsets, naive subsets generally showed larger estimated richness.

Terminally differentiated effector memory CD45RA+ cells were excluded from the naive CD8 cells, which were CD45RO-negative and positively selected for CCR7. The sequencing input was naive CD8+ T cells sorted from blood. The clonotype was recovered from a man younger than 35 in good health.

The CDR3 DNA follows: TGTGCCAGCAGCTTAGCCTCCCGTTGGGACAGGGAAGCGCAGTACTTC. It is translated as CASSLASRWDREAQYF. The rearrangement uses TRBV7-9 and TRBJ2-7; 9 bases line up with TRBD1. Germline-derived CDR1 and CDR2 are SEHNR and FQNEAQ (reference sequence). The length of the CDR3 is 16 residues. The V and J ends lost 0 bases and 9 bases, in that order; junction bases with no gene match: 12.